The 19 T cell receptor beta chains presented below share a single source sample, sequenced in a study of T cells in Graves' hyperthyroidism and ophthalmopathy. RNA transcripts gave rise to amplified TCR beta CDR3 regions. With the HTBI primer set, the TCR CDR3 went through a first round of RT-PCR. TCRdb redid the calling of the multiplex PCR reads with MiXCR, one entry per CDR3 protein. The table lists hundreds of thousands of distinct CDR3 sequences, just under 20% of them singletons, with about half in the top ten. Sequenced material: blood. The receptors were sampled from a middle-aged man with Graves' ophthalmopathy.

The V call is TRBV19, the J call TRBJ1-6; 10 nucleotides align to TRBD1. The CDR3 totals 14 residues. V was pared by 9 bases and J by 11 bases, with 10 bases of the junction left unmatched. Germline values: CDR1 LNHDA, CDR2 SQIVND (reference sequence). CDR3 coding DNA: TGTGCCAGCCACCGGGACAGGGGTTTTGCACCCCTCCACTTT. Its translation: CASHRDRGFAPLHF.

The chain carries TRBV7-8 and TRBJ2-7, with a tentative D call TRBD1 (5 bases). The ends were cut back, 5 bases at V and 3 bases at J, with 14 bases in the middle. The CDR3 runs to 14 residues. Germline values: CDR1 SGHVS, CDR2 FQNEAQ. The CDR3: CASSPQAGYYEQYF. CDR3 sequence (DNA): TGTGCCAGCAGCCCCCAGGCAGGGTACTACGAGCAGTACTTC.

This clonotype was counted many times. This chain uses TRBV20-1 with TRBJ1-1; a possible D gene is TRBD1 (5 bases). Germline V gene lookup returns CDR1 DFQATT and CDR2 SNEGSKA (reference sequence). Trimming took off 3 bases at V and 1 base at J, with 15 bases between the two ends. This CDR3 region has 15 residues. CDR3 residues: CSASNPGLTNTEAFF. The CDR3 DNA is TGCAGTGCTAGTAACCCAGGGCTTACGAACACTGAAGCTTTCTTT.

Ten or more counts support this clonotype. The chain joins TRBV2 to TRBJ2-1; 7 bases are shared with TRBD2. The CDR3 is 15 residues long. Per the germline V gene, CDR1 is SNHLY and CDR2 is FYNNEI. V lost 4 bases and J lost 3; bases outside the gene matches: 6. CDR3 region: CASSVYSGDYNEQFF. The CDR3, as DNA: TGTGCCAGCAGTGTATACAGCGGGGACTACAATGAGCAGTTCTTC.

This clonotype has a count of ten or more. The V gene is TRBV7-8, the J gene TRBJ2-7; TRBD1 agrees at 7 bases. V lost 1 base and J lost 2; bases outside the gene matches: 5. The CDR3 contains 15 residues. Per the germline V gene, CDR1 is SGHVS and CDR2 is FQNEAQ. DNA of the CDR3: TGTGCCAGCAGCTTAGGGGACAGCCAACCCTACGAGCAGTACTTC. This encodes CASSLGDSQPYEQYF.

In its sample, this clonotype was seen many times. The V call is TRBV18, the J call TRBJ2-7; D is tentatively TRBD1 or TRBD2 (5 bases each). Germline V gene sequence: CDR1 KGHSH, CDR2 LQKENI. The CDR3 runs to 15 residues. V lost 2 bases and J lost 1, with 12 bases in between. The DNA for the CDR3 is TGTGCCAGCTCACCATCCCTAGCAGGGTCCTACGAGCAGTACTTC. Translating it yields CASSPSLAGSYEQYF.

This clonotype was seen ten or more times. This rearrangement joins TRBV28 to TRBJ2-3; TRBD2 matches 16 bases. Trimming at V came to 2 bases and at J to 0 bases, leaving 5 bases not matched to a gene. The CDR3 spans 19 residues. Germline assignment: CDR1 MDHEN and CDR2 SYDVKM. DNA of the CDR3: TGTGCCAGCAGTTTAATGGGACTAGCGGGGGGGAAAAGCACAGATACGCAGTATTTT. Amino acids: CASSLMGLAGGKSTDTQYF.

The CDR3 DNA reads TGTGCCACCTCAGGACGGGGATATAATTCACCCCTCCACTTT. It is translated as CATSGRGYNSPLHF. The chain employs TRBV19 and TRBJ1-6, with D hard to call. CDR1 is LNHDA, CDR2 SQIVND, per germline (reference sequence). The CDR3 totals 14 residues. Between the trimmed V and J ends, which lost 10 bases and 4 bases, there was a span of 14 bases.

This chain joins TRBV12-3 or TRBV12-4 and TRBJ1-2; 7 positions match TRBD1. The J segment lost 4 bases and the V segment lost 5 bases, leaving 10 bases of the junction unmatched. The CDR3 consists of 15 residues. The CDR3 protein is CASSPRDSSAYGYTF. CDR3 DNA: TGTGCCAGCAGTCCCCGGGACAGCAGTGCCTATGGCTACACCTTC.

This rearrangement joins TRBV6-5 to TRBJ2-5, with TRBD1 matching over 8 bases. Germline trimming cut 2 bases from V and 5 bases from J; bases unmatched to any gene: 7. This CDR3 comprises 15 residues. Germline CDR1 reads MNHEY; CDR2 reads SVGAGI. DNA for the CDR3: TGTGCCAGCAGTTACCCCCCAGGGGGCACGGAGACCCAGTACTTC. Translation: CASSYPPGGTETQYF.

This chain uses TRBV5-4 with TRBJ2-6; D is unresolved. Germline CDR1 is SGHNT and CDR2 is YYREEE (reference sequence). Trimming removed 4 bases from V and 0 bases from J, with 8 bases in between. CDR3 size: 15 residues. CDR3 nucleotides: TGTGCCAGCAGCCCTCGGATCTCTGGGGCCAACGTCCTGACTTTC. Residues: CASSPRISGANVLTF.

This clonotype was counted many times. The chain carries TRBV5-1 and TRBJ2-7, with 11 bases aligning to TRBD1. V lost 2 bases, J lost 3 bases, and 4 bases stayed unmatched. CDR3 length: 15 residues. Looked up from germline, CDR1 is SGHRS and CDR2 is YFSETQ. The CDR3 loop is CASSFGGTGGYEQYF. The CDR3 nucleotides read TGCGCCAGCAGCTTCGGCGGGACAGGGGGCTACGAGCAGTACTTC.

This chain joins TRBV10-1 and TRBJ1-3; D gene ambiguous. The CDR3 is 13 residues long. Trimming cost V 8 bases and J 5 bases, with 13 bases left between them. CDR1 and CDR2 (germline): WNHNN, SYGVQD (reference sequence). CDR3 sequence: CASGRCLRNTIYF. CDR3 coding DNA: TGCGCCAGCGGGAGATGCCTTAGAAACACCATATATTTT.

The chain carries TRBV7-9 and TRBJ1-2; D perhaps matches TRBD1 (5 bases). Trimming removed 1 base at V and 2 bases at J, with 8 bases between. CDR3 size: 14 residues. Germline CDR1 reads SEHNR; CDR2 reads FQNEAQ (reference sequence). CDR3 in DNA: TGTGCCAGCAGCTTAGGCAGGGAAAACTATGGCTACACCTTC. Translated: CASSLGRENYGYTF.

The genes are TRBV6-2 or TRBV6-3 and TRBJ2-2; D might be TRBD2 (5 bases). Trimming stripped 7 bases from V and 3 bases from J, with 15 bases between. The CDR3 is made up of 15 amino acids. Germline V gene lookup returns CDR1 MNHEY and CDR2 SVGEGT. CDR3 DNA sequence: TGTGCCAGCAACCTTATCGGGGTTGACACCGGGGAGCTGTTTTTT. It codes for CASNLIGVDTGELFF.

This clonotype was seen more than once but under ten times. The chain uses TRBV15 and TRBJ1-6, with a tentative D call TRBD1 (5 bases). CDR3 length: 14 residues. V gave up 5 bases and J gave up 11 bases, with 16 bases separating them. Germline V gene data show CDR1 as LNHNV and CDR2 as YYDKDF (reference sequence). The CDR3: CATSEGRGWAPLHF. Written as DNA, the CDR3 is TGTGCCACCAGCGAGGGGAGGGGTTGGGCACCCCTCCACTTT.

This clonotype was observed once. This chain connects TRBV5-1 to TRBJ2-1, with 11 bases aligning to TRBD2. This CDR3 region has 18 residues. In germline, CDR1 is SGHRS, CDR2 YFSETQ. The J segment lost 0 bases and the V segment lost 1 base, leaving 6 bases of the junction unmatched. The CDR3 here is CASSLMGLAASSYNEQFF. The CDR3 DNA follows: TGCGCCAGCAGCTTGATGGGACTAGCGGCGAGCTCCTACAATGAGCAGTTCTTC. The whole variable domain, remainder taken from reference TRBV5-1 and TRBJ2-1, is KAGVTQTPRYLIKTRGQQVTLSCSPISGHRSVSWYQQTPGQGLQFLFEYFSETQRNKGNFPGRFSGRQFSNSRSEMNVSTLELGDSALYLCASSLMGLAASSYNEQFFGPGTRLTVL.

The chain uses TRBV10-1 and TRBJ1-6; D ambiguous. In germline, CDR1 is WNHNN, CDR2 SYGVQD (reference sequence). The V end lost 3 bases, the J end lost 13 bases, and 13 bases lay between the germline ends. This CDR3 has 13 residues. This CDR3 reads CASSDSGVFPLHF. As DNA, the CDR3 is TGCGCCAGCAGTGACTCCGGGGTATTCCCCCTCCACTTT.

This clonotype showed up many times. CDR3 amino acids: CASLGQGSQPQHF. The CDR3 nucleotides read TGTGCCAGCCTGGGACAGGGGAGTCAGCCCCAGCATTTT. This chain links TRBV2 with TRBJ1-5; 10 nucleotides align to TRBD1. Germline CDR1 SNHLY, CDR2 FYNNEI. The CDR3 is 13 amino acids. V dropped 8 bases and J dropped 6; count of bases not matched to a gene: 4.